This record covers a single TCR beta chain. This specimen belongs to a study of blood T cell repertoires in COVID-19. The data were produced by immunoSEQ multiplex PCR, yet TCRdb's version contains in-frame clones alone and is incomplete. The sample gives around 230,000 clones, 81% of which show up once; 7.9% is in the top ten. Between the trimmed V and J ends, which lost 5 bases and 4 bases, there was a span of 14 bases. The V gene's germline CDR1 is SGHRS and CDR2 YFSETQ. CDR3 length: 14 amino acids. The V and J genes are TRBV5-1 and TRBJ2-3, with D possibly matching TRBD1 (7 bases). Sequencing was carried out using peripheral blood. This TCR derives from a woman older than 75 with acute or convalescent COVID-19. CDR3 amino acids: CASRPEGASDTQYF. The CDR3 DNA reads TGCGCCAGCAGGCCGGAGGGGGCTTCAGATACGCAGTATTTT.